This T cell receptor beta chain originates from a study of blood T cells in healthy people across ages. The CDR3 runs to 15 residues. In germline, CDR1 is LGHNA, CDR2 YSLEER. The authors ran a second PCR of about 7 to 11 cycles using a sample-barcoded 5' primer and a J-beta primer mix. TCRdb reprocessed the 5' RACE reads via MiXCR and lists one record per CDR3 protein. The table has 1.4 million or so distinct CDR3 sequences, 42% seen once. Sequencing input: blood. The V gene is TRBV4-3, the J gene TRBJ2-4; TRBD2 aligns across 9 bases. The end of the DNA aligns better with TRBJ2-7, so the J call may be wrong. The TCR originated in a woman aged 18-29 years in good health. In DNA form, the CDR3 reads TGCGCCAGCAGCCATCAAGCGGGAGGACGCTACGAGCAGTACTTC. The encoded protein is CASSHQAGGRYEQYF.